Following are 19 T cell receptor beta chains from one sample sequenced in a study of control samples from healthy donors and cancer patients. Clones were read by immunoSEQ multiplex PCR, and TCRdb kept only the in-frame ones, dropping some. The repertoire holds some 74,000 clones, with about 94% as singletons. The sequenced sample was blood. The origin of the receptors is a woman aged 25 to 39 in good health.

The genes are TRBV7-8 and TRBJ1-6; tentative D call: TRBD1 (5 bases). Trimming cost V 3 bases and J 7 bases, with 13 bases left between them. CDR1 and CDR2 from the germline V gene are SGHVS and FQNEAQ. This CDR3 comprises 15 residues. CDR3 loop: CASSFGQGLNSPLHF. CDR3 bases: TGTGCCAGCAGCTTTGGCCAGGGCCTGAATTCACCCCTCCACTTT.

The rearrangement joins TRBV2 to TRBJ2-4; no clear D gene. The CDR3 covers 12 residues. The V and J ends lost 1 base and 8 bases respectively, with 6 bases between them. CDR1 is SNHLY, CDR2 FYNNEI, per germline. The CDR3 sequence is CASSEGPDIQYF. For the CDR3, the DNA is TGTGCCAGCAGTGAAGGGCCTGACATTCAGTACTTC.

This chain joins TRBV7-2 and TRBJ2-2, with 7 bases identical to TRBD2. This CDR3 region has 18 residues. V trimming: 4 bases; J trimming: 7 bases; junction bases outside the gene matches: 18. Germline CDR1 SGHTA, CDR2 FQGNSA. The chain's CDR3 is CASSYGSLGTTYNGELFF. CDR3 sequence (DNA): TGTGCCAGCAGCTACGGTTCCCTCGGGACTACGTACAACGGGGAGCTGTTTTTT.

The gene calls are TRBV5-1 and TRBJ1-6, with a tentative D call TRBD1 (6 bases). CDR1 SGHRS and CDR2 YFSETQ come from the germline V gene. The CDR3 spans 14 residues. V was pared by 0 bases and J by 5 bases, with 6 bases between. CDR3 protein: CASSLGQDNSPLHF. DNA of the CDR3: TGCGCCAGCAGCTTGGGACAGGATAATTCACCCCTCCACTTT.

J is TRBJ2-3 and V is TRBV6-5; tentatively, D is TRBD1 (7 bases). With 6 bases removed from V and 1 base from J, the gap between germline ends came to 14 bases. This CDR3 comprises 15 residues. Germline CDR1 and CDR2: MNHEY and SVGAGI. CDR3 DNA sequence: TGTGCCAGCAGAAAGCAGGGGGGCCGCACAGATACGCAGTATTTT. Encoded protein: CASRKQGGRTDTQYF.

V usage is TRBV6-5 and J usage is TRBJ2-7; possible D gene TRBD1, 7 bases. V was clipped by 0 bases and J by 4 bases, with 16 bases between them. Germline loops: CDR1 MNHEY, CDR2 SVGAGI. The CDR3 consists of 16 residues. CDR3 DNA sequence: TGTGCCAGCAGTTACTCGATTGGAGGGGGCCCATACGAGCAGTACTTC. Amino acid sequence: CASSYSIGGGPYEQYF.

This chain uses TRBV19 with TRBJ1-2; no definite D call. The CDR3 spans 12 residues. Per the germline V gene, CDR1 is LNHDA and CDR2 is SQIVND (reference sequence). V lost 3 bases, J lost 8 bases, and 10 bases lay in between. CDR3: CASSIRTGGYTF. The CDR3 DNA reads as TGTGCCAGTAGTATCCGGACGGGCGGCTACACCTTC. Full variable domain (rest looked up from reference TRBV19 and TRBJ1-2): DGGITQSPKYLFRKEGQNVTLSCEQNLNHDAMYWYRQDPGQGLRLIYYSQIVNDFQKGDIAEGYSVSREKKESFPLTVTSAQKNPTAFYLCASSIRTGGYTFGSGTRLTVV.

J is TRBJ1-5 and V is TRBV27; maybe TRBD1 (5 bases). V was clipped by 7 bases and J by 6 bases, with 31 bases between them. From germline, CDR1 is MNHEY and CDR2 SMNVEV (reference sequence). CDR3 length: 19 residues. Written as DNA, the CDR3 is TGTGCCAGCACCTTCAGAGACGCCACAGGTAGATTGGGTAGTCAGCCCCAGCATTTT. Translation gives CASTFRDATGRLGSQPQHF.

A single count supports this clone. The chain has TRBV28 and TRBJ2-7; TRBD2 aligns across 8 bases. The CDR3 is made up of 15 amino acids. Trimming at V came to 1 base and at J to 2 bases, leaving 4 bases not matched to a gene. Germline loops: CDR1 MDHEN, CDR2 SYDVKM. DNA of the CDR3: TGTGCCAGCAGTTTATTTGGTAGCGGGACCTACGAGCAGTACTTC. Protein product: CASSLFGSGTYEQYF. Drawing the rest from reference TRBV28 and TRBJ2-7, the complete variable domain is DVKVTQSSRYLVKRTGEKVFLECVQDMDHENMFWYRQDPGLGLRLIYFSYDVKMKEKGDIPEGYSVSREKKERFSLILESASTNQTSMYLCASSLFGSGTYEQYFGPGTRLTVT.

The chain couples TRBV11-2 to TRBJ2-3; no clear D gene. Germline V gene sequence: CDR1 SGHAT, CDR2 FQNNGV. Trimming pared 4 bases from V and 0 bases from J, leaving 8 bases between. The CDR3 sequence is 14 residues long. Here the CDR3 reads CASSSIPSTDTQYF. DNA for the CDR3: TGTGCCAGCAGCTCGATACCTAGCACAGATACGCAGTATTTT.

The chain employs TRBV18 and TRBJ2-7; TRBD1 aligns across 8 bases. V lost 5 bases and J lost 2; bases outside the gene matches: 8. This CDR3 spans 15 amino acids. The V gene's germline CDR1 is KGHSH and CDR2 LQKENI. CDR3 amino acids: CASSAGGDRTYEQYF. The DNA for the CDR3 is TGTGCCAGCTCAGCAGGGGGCGACAGGACCTACGAGCAGTACTTC.

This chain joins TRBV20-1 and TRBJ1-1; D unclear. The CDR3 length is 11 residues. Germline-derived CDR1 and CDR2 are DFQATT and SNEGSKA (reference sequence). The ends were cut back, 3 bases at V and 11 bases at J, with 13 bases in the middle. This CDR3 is CSASLENNAFF. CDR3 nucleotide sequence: TGCAGTGCTAGCTTGGAGAACAACGCTTTCTTT.

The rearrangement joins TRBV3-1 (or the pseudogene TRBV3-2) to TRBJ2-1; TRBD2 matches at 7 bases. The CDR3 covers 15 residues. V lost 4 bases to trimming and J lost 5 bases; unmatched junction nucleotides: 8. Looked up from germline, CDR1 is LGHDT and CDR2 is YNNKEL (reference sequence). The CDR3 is CASSPRLAVDNEQFF. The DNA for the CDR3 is TGTGCCAGCAGCCCACGGCTAGCGGTGGACAATGAGCAGTTCTTC.

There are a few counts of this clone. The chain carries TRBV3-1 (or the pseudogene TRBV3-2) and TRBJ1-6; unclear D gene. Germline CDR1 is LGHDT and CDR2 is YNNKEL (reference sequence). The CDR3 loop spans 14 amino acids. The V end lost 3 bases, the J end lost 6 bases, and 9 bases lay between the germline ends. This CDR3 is CASSHFDRNSPLHF. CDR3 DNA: TGTGCCAGCAGCCATTTCGACCGTAATTCACCCCTCCACTTT.

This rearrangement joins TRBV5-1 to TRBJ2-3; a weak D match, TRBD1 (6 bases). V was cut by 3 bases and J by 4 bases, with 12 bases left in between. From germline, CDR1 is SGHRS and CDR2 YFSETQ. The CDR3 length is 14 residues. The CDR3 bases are TGCGCCAGCAGCTATTGGGGGCCCGCAGATACGCAGTATTTT. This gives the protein CASSYWGPADTQYF.

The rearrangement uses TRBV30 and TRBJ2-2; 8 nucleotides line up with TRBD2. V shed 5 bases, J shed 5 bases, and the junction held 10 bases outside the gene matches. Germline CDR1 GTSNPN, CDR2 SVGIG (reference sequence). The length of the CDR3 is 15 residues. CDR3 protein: CAWVDGTSETGELFF. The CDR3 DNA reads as TGTGCCTGGGTTGACGGGACTAGTGAAACCGGGGAGCTGTTTTTT.

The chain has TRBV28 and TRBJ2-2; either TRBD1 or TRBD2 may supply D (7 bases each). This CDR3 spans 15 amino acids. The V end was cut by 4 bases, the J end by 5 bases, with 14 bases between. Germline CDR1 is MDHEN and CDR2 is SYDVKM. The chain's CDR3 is CASSSGQGGTGELFF. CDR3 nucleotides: TGTGCCAGCAGTTCCGGGCAGGGGGGGACCGGGGAGCTGTTTTTT.

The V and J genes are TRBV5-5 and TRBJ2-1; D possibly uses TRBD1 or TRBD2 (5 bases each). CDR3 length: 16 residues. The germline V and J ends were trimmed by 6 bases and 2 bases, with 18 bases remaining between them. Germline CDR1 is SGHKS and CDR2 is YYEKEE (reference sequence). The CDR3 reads CASTPSVGTPYNEQFF. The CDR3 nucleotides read TGTGCCAGCACCCCGTCTGTGGGGACCCCCTACAATGAGCAGTTCTTC. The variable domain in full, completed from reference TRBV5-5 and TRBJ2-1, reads DAGVTQSPTHLIKTRGQQVTLRCSPISGHKSVSWYQQVLGQGPQFIFQYYEKEERGRGNFPDRFSARQFPNYSSELNVNALLLGDSALYLCASTPSVGTPYNEQFFGPGTRLTVL.

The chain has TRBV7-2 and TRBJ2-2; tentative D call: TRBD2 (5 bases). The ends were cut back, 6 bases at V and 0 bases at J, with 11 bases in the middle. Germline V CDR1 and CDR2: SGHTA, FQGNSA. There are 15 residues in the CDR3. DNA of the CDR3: TGTGCCAGCAGTAGGATAGCGACGAACACCGGGGAGCTGTTTTTT. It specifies CASSRIATNTGELFF. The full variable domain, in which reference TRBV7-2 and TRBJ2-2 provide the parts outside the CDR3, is GAGVSQSPSNKVTEKGKDVELRCDPISGHTALYWYRQSLGQGLEFLIYFQGNSAPDKSGLPSDRFSAERTGGSVSTLTIQRTQQEDSAVYLCASSRIATNTGELFFGEGSRLTVL.